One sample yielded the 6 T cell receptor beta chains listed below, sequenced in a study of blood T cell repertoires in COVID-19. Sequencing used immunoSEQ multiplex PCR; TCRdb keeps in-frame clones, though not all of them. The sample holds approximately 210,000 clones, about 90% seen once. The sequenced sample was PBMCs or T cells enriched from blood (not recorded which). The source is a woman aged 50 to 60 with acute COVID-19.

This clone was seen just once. The CDR3 sequence: CASPPGLAGGGGNNEQFF. CDR3 sequence (DNA): TGTGCCAGCCCCCCGGGACTAGCGGGAGGGGGTGGCAATAATGAGCAGTTCTTC. The rearrangement uses TRBV28 and TRBJ2-1; TRBD2 aligns across 16 bases. The germline V gene encodes CDR1 MDHEN and CDR2 SYDVKM. The CDR3 extends over 18 amino acids. Trimming removed 8 bases from V and 7 bases from J; junction bases left unmatched: 14. Drawing the rest from reference TRBV28 and TRBJ2-1, the complete variable domain is DVKVTQSSRYLVKRTGEKVFLECVQDMDHENMFWYRQDPGLGLRLIYFSYDVKMKEKGDIPEGYSVSREKKERFSLILESASTNQTSMYLCASPPGLAGGGGNNEQFFGPGTRLTVL.

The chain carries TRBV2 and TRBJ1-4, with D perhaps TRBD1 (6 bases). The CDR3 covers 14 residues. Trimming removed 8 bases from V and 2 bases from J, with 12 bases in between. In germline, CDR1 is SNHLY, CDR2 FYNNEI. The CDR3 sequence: CASVGASTNEKLFF. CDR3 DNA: TGTGCCAGCGTGGGGGCCAGCACTAATGAAAAACTGTTTTTT.

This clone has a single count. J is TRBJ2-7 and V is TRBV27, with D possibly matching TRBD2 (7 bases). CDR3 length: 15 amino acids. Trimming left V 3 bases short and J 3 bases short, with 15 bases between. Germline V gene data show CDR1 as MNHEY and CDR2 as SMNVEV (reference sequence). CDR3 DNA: TGTGCCAGCAGTTTCCGAGGGGGGGGAGTCTACGAGCAGTACTTC. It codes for CASSFRGGGVYEQYF.

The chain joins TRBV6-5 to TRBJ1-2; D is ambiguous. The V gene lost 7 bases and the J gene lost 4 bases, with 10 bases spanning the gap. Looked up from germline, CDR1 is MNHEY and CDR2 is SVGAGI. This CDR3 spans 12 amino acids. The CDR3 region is CASMREGYGYTF. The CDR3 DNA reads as TGTGCCAGCATGAGGGAGGGCTATGGCTACACCTTC.

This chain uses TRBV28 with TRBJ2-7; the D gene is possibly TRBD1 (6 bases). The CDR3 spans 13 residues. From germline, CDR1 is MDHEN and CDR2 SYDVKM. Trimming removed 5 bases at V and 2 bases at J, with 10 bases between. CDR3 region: CASSLQGPYEQYF. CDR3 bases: TGTGCCAGCAGTCTGCAGGGGCCCTACGAGCAGTACTTC.

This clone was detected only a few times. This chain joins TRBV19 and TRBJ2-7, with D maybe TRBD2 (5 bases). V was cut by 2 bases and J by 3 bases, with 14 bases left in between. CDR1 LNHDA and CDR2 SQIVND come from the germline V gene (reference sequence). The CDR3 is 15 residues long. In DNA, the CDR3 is TGTGCCAGTAGTATACCCCCGGCAGGACTCTACGAGCAGTACTTC. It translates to CASSIPPAGLYEQYF.